Below, 7 T cell receptor beta chains from the same sample are listed, as sequenced in a study of T cells in women clearing cervical HPV infection. The protocol was immunoSEQ multiplex PCR, while the TCRdb copy is restricted to in-frame clones and leaves out a portion. This specimen shows roughly 30,000 clones; the ten leading clones hold about 6.8%. Sequencing used blood buffy coat. The receptors come from a woman between 18 and 75 years old with a cervical HPV16 infection that either progressed to CIN3+ or cleared (not recorded which).

Comments on this clone: The read stops 3 residues short of the end of the CDR3; the missing end is completed from the germline J gene. Distinct nucleotide sequences in the sample also encode this CDR3. The chain uses TRBV30 and TRBJ2-1; weak D call: TRBD2 (6 bases). The CDR3 is 17 residues long. Germline lookup yields CDR1 GTSNPN and CDR2 SVGIG (reference sequence). V gave up 2 bases and J gave up 6 bases, with 23 bases separating them. CDR3 DNA (partial): TGTGCCTGGAGTAATCTGAGGACTACGCCCTCGGGCAATGAG. Translating it yields CAWSNLRTTPSGNE. The full-length CDR3 reads as CAWSNLRTTPSGNEQFF.

With regard to this clone: The CDR3 end falls 3 residues outside the read, so it is completed with the germline J gene. This sequence joins TRBV12-3 or TRBV12-4 and TRBJ1-2; the D gene is possibly TRBD1 (6 bases). Deletions cut 7 bases from V and 5 bases from J, with 11 bases between. The CDR3 consists of 12 residues. The CDR3: CASTQRGYGYTF. The CDR3 bases that were read are TGTGCCAGCACGCAGAGGGGGTATGGC.

The covered CDR3 bases are TGTGCCAGCAGTTTCGGGGGGGAGTACGAC. This encodes CASSFGGEYD. The entire CDR3 protein is CASSFGGEYDYTF. The chain carries TRBV6-2 or TRBV6-3 and TRBJ1-2; D may be TRBD1 (5 bases). The read halts 3 residues ahead of the CDR3 end, with the missing end drawn from the germline J gene. The CDR3 sequence is 13 residues long. Germline loops: CDR1 MNHEY, CDR2 SVGEGT.

To note about this clone: The CDR3 end lies 3 residues beyond the end of the read and is filled in from the germline J gene. V usage is TRBV29-1 and J usage is TRBJ1-5, with D unclear. Germline V gene data show CDR1 as SQVTM and CDR2 as ANQGSEA. The CDR3 has 12 residues. V was trimmed by 4 bases and J by 2 bases, leaving 6 bases between them. The sequenced CDR3 bases are TGCAGCGTTGCTCTTGGCAATCAGCCC. Amino acid sequence: CSVALGNQP. The whole CDR3 sequence reads CSVALGNQPQHF.

As concerns this clone: Read sequence stops 3 residues before the CDR3 end, and the germline J gene provides the missing end. The gene calls are TRBV18 and TRBJ1-1; TRBD1 is a possible D gene (5 bases). V was cut by 2 bases and J by 1 base, with 17 bases left in between. Per the germline V gene, CDR1 is KGHSH and CDR2 is LQKENI. The CDR3 length is 17 residues. CDR3 DNA, as far as it was read: TGTGCCAGCTCACCATCAAGAGACAGAGGGAGGAACACTGAA. Residues: CASSPSRDRGRNTE. The CDR3, in full, reads CASSPSRDRGRNTEAFF.

In the case of this clone: The CDR3 end is not reached by the read, which stops 3 residues before it; the germline J gene fills it in. This chain connects TRBV28 to TRBJ2-7; 9 bases are a match to TRBD1. The germline V gene encodes CDR1 MDHEN and CDR2 SYDVKM. V was clipped by 1 base and J by 6 bases; unmatched bases: 7. This CDR3 spans 15 amino acids. CDR3 bases read: TGTGCCAGCAGTTTATCTTTGACAGGGGGAATCGAG. As protein: CASSLSLTGGIE. The whole CDR3 sequence reads CASSLSLTGGIEQYF.

A note on this clone: The CDR3 end falls 3 residues outside the read, so it is completed with the germline J gene. The chain uses TRBV12-3 or TRBV12-4 and TRBJ2-1; TRBD2 matches 16 bases. V dropped 7 bases and J dropped 3; count of bases not matched to a gene: 9. This CDR3 region has 18 residues. CDR3 sequence: CASTPGLAGGRVYNEQFF. Partial CDR3 DNA: TGTGCCAGCACCCCGGGACTAGCGGGAGGGCGGGTCTACAATGAG.